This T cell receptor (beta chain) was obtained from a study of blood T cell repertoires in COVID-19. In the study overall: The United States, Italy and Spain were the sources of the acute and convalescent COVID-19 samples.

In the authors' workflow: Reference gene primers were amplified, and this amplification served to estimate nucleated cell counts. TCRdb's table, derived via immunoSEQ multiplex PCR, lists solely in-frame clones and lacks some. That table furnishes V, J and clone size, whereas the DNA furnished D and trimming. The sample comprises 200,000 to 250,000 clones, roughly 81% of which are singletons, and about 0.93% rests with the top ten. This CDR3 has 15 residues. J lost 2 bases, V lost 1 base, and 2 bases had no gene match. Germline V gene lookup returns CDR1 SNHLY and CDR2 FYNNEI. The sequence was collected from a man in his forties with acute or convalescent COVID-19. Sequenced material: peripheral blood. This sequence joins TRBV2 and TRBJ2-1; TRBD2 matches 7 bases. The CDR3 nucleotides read TGTGCCAGCAGTGAAGGCGGGAGCGCCTACAATGAGCAGTTCTTC. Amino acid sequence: CASSEGGSAYNEQFF.